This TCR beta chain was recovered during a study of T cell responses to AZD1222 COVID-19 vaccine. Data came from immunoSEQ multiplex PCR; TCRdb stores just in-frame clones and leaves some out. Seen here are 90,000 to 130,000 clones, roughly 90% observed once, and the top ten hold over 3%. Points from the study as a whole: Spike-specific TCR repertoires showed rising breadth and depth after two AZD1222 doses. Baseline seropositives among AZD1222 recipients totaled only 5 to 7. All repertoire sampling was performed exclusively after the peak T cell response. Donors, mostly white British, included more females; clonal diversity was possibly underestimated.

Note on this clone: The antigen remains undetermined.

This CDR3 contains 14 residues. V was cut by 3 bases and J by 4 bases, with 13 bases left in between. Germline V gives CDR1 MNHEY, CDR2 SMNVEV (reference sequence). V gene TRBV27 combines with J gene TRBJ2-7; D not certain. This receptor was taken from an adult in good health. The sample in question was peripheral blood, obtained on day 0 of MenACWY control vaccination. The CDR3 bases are TGTGCCAGCAGTTTCTGGGTCGGTCAGTACGAGCAGTACTTC. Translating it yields CASSFWVGQYEQYF.